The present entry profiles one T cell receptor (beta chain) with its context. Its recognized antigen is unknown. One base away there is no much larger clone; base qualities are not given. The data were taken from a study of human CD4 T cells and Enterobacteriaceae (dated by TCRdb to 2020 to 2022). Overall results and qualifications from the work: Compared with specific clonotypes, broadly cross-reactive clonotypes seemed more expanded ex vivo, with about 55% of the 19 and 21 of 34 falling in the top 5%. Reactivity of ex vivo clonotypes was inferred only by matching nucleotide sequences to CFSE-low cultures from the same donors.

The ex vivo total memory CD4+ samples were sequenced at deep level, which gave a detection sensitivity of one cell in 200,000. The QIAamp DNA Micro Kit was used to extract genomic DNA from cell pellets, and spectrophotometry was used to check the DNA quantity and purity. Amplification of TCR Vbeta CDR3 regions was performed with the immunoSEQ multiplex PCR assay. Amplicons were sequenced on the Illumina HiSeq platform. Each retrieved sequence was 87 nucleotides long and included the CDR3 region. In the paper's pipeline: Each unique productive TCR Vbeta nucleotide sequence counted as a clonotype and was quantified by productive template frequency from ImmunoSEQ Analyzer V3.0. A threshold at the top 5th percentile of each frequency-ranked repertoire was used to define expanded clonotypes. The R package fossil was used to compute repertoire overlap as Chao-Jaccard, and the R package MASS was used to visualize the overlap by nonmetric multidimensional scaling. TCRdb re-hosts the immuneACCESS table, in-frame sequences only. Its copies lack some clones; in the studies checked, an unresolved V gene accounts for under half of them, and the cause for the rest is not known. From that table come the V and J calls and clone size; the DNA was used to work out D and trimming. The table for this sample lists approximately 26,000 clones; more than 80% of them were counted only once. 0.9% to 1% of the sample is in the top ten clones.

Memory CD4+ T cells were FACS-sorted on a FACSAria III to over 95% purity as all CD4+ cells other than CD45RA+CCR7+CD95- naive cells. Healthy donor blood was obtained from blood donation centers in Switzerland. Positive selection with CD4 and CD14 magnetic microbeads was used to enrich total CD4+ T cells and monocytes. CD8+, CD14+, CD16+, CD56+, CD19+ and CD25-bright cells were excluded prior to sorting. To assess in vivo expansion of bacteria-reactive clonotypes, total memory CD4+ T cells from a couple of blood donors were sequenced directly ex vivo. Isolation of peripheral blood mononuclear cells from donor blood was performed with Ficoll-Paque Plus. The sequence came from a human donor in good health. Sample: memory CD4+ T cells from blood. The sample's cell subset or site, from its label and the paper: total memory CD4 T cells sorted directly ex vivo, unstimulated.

The CDR3 loop reads CASSEIRGQGDTQYF. The DNA sequence follows: TGTGCCAGCAGTGAGATCAGAGGACAGGGAGATACGCAGTATTTT. The chain is encoded by TRBV25-1 joined to TRBJ2-3; 8 bases in the middle match TRBD1. V trim: 3 bases; J trim: 5 bases; unmatched bases: 7. Looking up the germline V gene yields CDR1 MGHDK and CDR2 SYGVNS. The CDR3 holds 15 amino acids from the cysteine to the phenylalanine. Only the CDR3 part of the read is kept: 45 bases, read in frame from the first base.